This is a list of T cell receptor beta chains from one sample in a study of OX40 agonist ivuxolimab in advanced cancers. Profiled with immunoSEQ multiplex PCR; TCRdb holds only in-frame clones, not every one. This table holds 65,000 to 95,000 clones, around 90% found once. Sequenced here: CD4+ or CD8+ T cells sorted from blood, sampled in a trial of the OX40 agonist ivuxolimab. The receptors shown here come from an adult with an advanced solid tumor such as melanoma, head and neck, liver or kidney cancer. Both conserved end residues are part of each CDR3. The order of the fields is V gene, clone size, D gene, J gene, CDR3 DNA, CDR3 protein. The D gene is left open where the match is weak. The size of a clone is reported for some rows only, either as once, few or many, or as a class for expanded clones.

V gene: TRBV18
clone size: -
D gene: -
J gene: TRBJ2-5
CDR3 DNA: TGTGCCAGCTCACCAGAGGGACACAAGATGACCCAGTACTTC
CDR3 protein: CASSPEGHKMTQYF

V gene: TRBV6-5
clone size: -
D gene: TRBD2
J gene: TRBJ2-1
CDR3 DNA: TGTGCCAGCAGTTATCTAGCGGGAGGCTTGAACAATGAGCAGTTCTTC
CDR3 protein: CASSYLAGGLNNEQFF

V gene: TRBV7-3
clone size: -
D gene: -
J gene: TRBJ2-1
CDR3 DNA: TGTGCCAGCAGCTTAAGGAGAGCGGACTCCTACAATGAGCAGTTCTTC
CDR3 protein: CASSLRRADSYNEQFF

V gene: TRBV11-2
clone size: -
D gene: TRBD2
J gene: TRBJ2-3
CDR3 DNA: TGTGCCAGCAGCTTAGGGACTAGCGGGGCCAGGCAGTATTTT
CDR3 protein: CASSLGTSGARQYF

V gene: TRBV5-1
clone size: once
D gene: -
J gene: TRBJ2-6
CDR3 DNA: TGCGCCAGCAGTACTGGCTCTGGGGCCAACGTCCTGACTTTC
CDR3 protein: CASSTGSGANVLTF

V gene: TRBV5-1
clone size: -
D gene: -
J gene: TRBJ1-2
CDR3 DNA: TGCGCCAGCAGCTTGGGGGACGGTTATGGCTACACCTTC
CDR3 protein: CASSLGDGYGYTF

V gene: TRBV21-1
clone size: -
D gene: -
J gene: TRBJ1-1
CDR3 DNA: TGTGCCAGCAGCTTCGAAAGGGAAGCTTTCTTT
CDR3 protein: CASSFEREAFF

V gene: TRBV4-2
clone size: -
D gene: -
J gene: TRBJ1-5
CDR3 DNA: TGTGCCAGCAGCCAAGGTAGTACAGGACAAAGCAATCAGCCCCAGCATTTT
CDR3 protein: CASSQGSTGQSNQPQHF

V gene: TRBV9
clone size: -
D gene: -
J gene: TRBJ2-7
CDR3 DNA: TGTGCCAGCAGCGGGAGCGGAGAAGTCTACGAGCAGTACTTC
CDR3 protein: CASSGSGEVYEQYF

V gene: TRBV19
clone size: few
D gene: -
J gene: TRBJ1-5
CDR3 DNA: TGTGCCAGTAGTCCAGGGGTGGGACAGCCCCAGCATTTT
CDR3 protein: CASSPGVGQPQHF

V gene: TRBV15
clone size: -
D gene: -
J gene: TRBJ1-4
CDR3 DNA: TGTGCCACCAGCAGACCGGGGGCAGGGGCTGAAAAACTGTTTTTT
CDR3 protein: CATSRPGAGAEKLFF

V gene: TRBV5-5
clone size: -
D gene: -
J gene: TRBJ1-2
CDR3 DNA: TGTGCCAGCAGCTCTCGTTCGGGTCAGGGCTACACCTTC
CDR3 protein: CASSSRSGQGYTF

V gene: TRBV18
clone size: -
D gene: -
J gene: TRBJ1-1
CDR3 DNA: TGTGCCAGCTCACCACTTGGAGCGCTTTTCGACACTGAAGCTTTCTTT
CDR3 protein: CASSPLGALFDTEAFF

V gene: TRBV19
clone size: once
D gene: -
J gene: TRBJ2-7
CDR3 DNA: TGTGCCAGTAGTCCCCTTGACCGTAACGAGCAGTACTTC
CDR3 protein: CASSPLDRNEQYF

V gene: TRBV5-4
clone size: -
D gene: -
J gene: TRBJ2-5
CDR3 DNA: TGTGCCAGCAGCGCAAATGCGCAAGAGACCCAGTACTTC
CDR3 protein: CASSANAQETQYF

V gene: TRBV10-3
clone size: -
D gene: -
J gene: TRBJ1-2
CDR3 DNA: TGTGCCATCAAGCGTGACCGGTGTGGCTACACCTTC
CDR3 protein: CAIKRDRCGYTF

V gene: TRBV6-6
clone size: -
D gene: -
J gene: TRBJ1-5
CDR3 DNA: TGTGCCAGCAGTCGACAAGGGACTAGCAATCAGCCCCAGCATTTT
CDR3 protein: CASSRQGTSNQPQHF

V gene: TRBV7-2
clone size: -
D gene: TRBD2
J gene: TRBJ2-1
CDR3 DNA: TGTGCCAGCAGCACTGCCGGGACTAGCGCCCCATACAATGAGCAGTTCTTC
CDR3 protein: CASSTAGTSAPYNEQFF

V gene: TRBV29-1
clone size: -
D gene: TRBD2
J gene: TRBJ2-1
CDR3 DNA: TGCAGCGTGTTTCGTAGCGGGAGGAACTCCTACAATGAGCAGTTCTTC
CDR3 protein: CSVFRSGRNSYNEQFF

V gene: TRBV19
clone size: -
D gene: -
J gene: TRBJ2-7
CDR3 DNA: TGTGCCAGTAGTAGTTCGATCTTAAACACCTACGAGCAGTACTTC
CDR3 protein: CASSSSILNTYEQYF

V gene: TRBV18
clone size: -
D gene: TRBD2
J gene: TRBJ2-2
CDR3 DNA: TGTGCCAGCTCACCTGGGACTAGGAGGAATAACGGGGAGCTGTTTTTT
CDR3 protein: CASSPGTRRNNGELFF

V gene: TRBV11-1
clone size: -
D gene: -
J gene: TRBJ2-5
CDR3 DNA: TGTGCCACCTCGGTCTATGCTTGGGAGACCCAGTACTTC
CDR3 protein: CATSVYAWETQYF

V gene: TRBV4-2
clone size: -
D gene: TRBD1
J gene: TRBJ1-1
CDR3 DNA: TGTGCCAGCAGCCAAGGGCGACAGGGTGAGAGTGAAGCTTTCTTT
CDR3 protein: CASSQGRQGESEAFF

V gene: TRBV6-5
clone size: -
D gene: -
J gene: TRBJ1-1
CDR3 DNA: TGTGCCAGCAGTAATGCCTCGGGGGCTTTCTTT
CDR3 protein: CASSNASGAFF

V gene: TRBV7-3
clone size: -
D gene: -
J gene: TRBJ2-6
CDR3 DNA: TGTGCCAGCAGCTTACTCGACAGAGCTGGGGCCAACGTCCTGACTTTC
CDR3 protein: CASSLLDRAGANVLTF

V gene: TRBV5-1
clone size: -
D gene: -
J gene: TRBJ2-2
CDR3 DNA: TGCGCCAGCAGTTGGCTAGAAGATGTCGGGGAGCTGTTTTTT
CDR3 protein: CASSWLEDVGELFF

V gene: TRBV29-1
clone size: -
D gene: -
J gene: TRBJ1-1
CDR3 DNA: TGCAGCGTTGACAGGGGTAACACTGAAGCTTTCTTT
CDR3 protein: CSVDRGNTEAFF

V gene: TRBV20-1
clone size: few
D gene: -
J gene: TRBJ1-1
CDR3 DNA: TGCAGTGCTGTTATGGGCGCTGAAGCTTTCTTT
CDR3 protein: CSAVMGAEAFF

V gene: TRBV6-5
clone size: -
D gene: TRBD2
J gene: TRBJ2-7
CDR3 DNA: TGTGCCAGCAGTCGACTAGCGCTTGGCTACGAGCAGTACTTC
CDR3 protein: CASSRLALGYEQYF

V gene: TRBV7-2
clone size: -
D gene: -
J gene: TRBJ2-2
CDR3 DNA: TGTGCCAGCAGCTACGCCTTTACCGGGGAGCTGTTTTTT
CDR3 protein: CASSYAFTGELFF

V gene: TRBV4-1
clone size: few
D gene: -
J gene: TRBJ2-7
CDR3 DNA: TGCGCCAGCAGCCAAGATCAAGCTGGCCGATACGAGCAGTACTTC
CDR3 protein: CASSQDQAGRYEQYF

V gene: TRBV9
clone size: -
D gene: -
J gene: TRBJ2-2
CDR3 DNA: TGTGCCAGCAGTGTAATCGGCACCGGGGAGCTGTTTTTT
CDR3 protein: CASSVIGTGELFF

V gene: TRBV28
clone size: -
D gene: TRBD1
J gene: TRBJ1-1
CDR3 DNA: TGTGCCAGCAGAGTTCTACCGGGACAGGGAGGGGACACTGAAGCTTTCTTT
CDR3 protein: CASRVLPGQGGDTEAFF

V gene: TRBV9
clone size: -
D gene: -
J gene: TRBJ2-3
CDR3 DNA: TGTGCCAGCAGCTTAACAAGGGCAGATACGCAGTATTTT
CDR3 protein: CASSLTRADTQYF

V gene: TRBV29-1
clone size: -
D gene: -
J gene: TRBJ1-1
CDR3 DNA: TGCAGCGTTGTGTCGGGGACCAGGTGGACTGAAGCTTTCTTT
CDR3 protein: CSVVSGTRWTEAFF

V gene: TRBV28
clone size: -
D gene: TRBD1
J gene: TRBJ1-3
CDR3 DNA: TGTGCCAGCATTCGGGGCCTAGGACAGGGCTCTGGAAACACCATATATTTT
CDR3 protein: CASIRGLGQGSGNTIYF

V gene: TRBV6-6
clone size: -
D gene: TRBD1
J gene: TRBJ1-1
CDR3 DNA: TGTGCCAGCAGTCCGACAGGGGGCAACACTGAAGCTTTCTTT
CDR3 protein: CASSPTGGNTEAFF

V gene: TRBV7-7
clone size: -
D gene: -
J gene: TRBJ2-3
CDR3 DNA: TGTGCTAGCAGCCCTGGGTCAGATACGCAGTATTTT
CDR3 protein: CASSPGSDTQYF

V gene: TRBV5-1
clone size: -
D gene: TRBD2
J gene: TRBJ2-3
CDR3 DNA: TGCGCCAGCAGCTTGGCAGCGGGAGGGCAATATACGCAGTATTTT
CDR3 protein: CASSLAAGGQYTQYF

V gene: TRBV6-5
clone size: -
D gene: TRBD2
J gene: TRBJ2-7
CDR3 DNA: TGTGCCAGCAGCCAAACTAGCGGGAGAACCTACGAGCAGTACTTC
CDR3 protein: CASSQTSGRTYEQYF